This TCR beta chain originates from a study of cytomegalovirus exposure and HLA in healthy donors. Overall study context: Genotyping of 430 or so donors showed that over 80% belonged to the Caucasian-associated ancestry cluster. Study-level findings and limits: Among the CMV-associated chains, three were confirmed in vitro as specific for CMV antigens.

It was with 60 Vbeta and 13 Jbeta primers that the PCR ran. Profiling relied on immunoSEQ multiplex PCR, and the TCRdb table lists in-frame clones only, not all of them. This table has 130,000 or so clones, roughly 66% appearing once. This CDR3 contains 16 residues. Germline V lookup: CDR1 MNHEY, CDR2 SVGAGI. Trimming cost V 2 bases and J 1 base, with 12 bases left between them. Details on this clone: Its antigen is unknown.

This clonotype was obtained from a woman aged 60-70 years in good health and CMV-seronegative. This sequence joins TRBV6-5 and TRBJ2-4, with D maybe TRBD2 (7 bases). The sequencing sample was made of PBMCs. CDR3 DNA sequence: TGTGCCAGCAGTTACGGGGGGGCGGTGGCCAAAAACATTCAGTACTTC. As protein: CASSYGGAVAKNIQYF.